The present entry profiles one T cell receptor beta chain with its context. What it binds is unknown. Of the isolated RNA, all was reverse transcribed, and so the sequenced material was expressed TCRB transcripts. Assay used: immunoSEQ multiplex PCR; TCRdb lists only in-frame clones, some missing. The table has about 230,000 clones, 9.6% seen once. The CDR3 has 15 amino acids. Germline values: CDR1 GTSNPN, CDR2 SVGIG (reference sequence). Germline trimming cut 1 base from V and 4 bases from J; bases unmatched to any gene: 4. These data are taken from a study of beta chain features in type 1 diabetes. Study-level findings and limits: Among patients, naive, central memory and Treg TCRB repertoires appeared more similar than among healthy donors.

Sorting produced populations that all topped 95% purity. The sequenced sample was naive CD4+ T cells from blood. The rearrangement joins TRBV30 to TRBJ1-2, with 12 bases lining up with TRBD1. The clonotype was recovered from a woman aged 18-29 years in good health. CDR3 in amino acids: CAWSGGQGASYGYTF. The CDR3, as DNA: TGTGCCTGGAGTGGGGGACAGGGGGCCAGCTATGGCTACACCTTC.